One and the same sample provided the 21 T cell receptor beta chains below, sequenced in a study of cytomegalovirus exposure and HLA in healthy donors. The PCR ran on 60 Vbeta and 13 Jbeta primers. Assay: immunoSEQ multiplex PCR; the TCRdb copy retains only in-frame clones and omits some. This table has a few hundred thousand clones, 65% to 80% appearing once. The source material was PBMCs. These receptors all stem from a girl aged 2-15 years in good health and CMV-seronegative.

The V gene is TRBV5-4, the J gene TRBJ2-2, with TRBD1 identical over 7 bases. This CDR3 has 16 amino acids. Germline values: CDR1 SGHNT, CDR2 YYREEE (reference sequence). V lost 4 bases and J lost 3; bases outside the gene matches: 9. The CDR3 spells CASSPTAGTDTGELFF. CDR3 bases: TGTGCCAGCAGCCCCACGGCAGGGACAGACACCGGGGAGCTGTTTTTT.

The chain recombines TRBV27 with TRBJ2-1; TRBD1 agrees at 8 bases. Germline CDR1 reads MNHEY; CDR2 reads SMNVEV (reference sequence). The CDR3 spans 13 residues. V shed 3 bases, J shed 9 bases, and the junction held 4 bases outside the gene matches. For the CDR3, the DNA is TGTGCCAGCAGTTTCCAGGGGGCGCGTGAGCAGTTCTTC. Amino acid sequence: CASSFQGAREQFF.

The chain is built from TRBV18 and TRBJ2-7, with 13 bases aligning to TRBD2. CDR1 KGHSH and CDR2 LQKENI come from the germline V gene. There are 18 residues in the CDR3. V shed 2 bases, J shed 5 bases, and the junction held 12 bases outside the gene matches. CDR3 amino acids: CASSPSRRTSGSIDEQYF. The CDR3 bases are TGTGCCAGCTCACCATCTCGTAGGACTAGCGGGAGTATCGACGAGCAGTACTTC.

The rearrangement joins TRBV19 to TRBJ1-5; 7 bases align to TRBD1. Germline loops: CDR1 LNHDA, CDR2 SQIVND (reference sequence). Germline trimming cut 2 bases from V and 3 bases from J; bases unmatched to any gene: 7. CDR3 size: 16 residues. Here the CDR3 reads CASSIPGTGVNQPQHF. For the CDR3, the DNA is TGTGCCAGTAGTATACCCGGCACAGGGGTCAATCAGCCCCAGCATTTT. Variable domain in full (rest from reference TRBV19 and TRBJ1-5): DGGITQSPKYLFRKEGQNVTLSCEQNLNHDAMYWYRQDPGQGLRLIYYSQIVNDFQKGDIAEGYSVSREKKESFPLTVTSAQKNPTAFYLCASSIPGTGVNQPQHFGDGTRLSIL.

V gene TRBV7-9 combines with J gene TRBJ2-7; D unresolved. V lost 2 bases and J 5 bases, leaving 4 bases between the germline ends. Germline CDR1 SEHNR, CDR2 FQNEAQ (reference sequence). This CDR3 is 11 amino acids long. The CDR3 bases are TGTGCCAGCAGCTTAATCAACGAGCAGTACTTC. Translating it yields CASSLINEQYF. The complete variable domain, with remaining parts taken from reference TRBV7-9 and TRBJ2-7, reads DTGVSQNPRHKITKRGQNVTFRCDPISEHNRLYWYRQTLGQGPEFLTYFQNEAQLEKSRLLSDRFSAERPKGSFSTLEIQRTEQGDSAMYLCASSLINEQYFGPGTRLTVT.

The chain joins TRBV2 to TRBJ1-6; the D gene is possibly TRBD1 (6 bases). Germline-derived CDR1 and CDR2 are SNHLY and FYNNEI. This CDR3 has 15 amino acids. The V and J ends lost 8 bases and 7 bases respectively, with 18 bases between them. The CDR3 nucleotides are TGTGCCAGCCGGGATGGGGGGGCGCCCAATTCACCCCTCCACTTT. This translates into CASRDGGAPNSPLHF. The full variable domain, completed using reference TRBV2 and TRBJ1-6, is EPEVTQTPSHQVTQMGQEVILRCVPISNHLYFYWYRQILGQKVEFLVSFYNNEISEKSEIFDDQFSVERPDGSNFTLKIRSTKLEDSAMYFCASRDGGAPNSPLHFGNGTRLTVT.

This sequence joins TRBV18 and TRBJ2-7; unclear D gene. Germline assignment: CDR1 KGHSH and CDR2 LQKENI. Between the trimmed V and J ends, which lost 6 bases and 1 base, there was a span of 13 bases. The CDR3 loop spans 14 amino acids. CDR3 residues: CASSTGSGSYEQYF. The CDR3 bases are TGTGCCAGCTCCACCGGATCCGGGTCCTACGAGCAGTACTTC.

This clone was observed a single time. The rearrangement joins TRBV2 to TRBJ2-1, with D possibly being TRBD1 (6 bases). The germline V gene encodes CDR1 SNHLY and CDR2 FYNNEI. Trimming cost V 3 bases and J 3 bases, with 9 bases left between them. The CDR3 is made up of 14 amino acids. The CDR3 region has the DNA TGTGCCAGCAGTGACGCGGACAGCTACAATGAGCAGTTCTTC. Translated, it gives CASSDADSYNEQFF.

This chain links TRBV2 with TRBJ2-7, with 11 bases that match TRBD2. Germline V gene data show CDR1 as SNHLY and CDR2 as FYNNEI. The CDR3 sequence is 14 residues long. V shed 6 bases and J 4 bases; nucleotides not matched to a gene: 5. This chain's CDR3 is CASRGTSGKYEQYF. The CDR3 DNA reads TGTGCCAGCAGGGGGACTAGCGGAAAGTACGAGCAGTACTTC.

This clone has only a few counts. The CDR3 spells CASSQDLVGTGVRAFF. The CDR3 DNA sequence: TGTGCCAGCAGCCAAGATCTTGTGGGGACAGGGGTGCGAGCTTTCTTT. The chain employs TRBV4-2 and TRBJ1-1; 10 bases agree with TRBD1. CDR1 is LGHNA and CDR2 is YNFKEQ in the germline V gene. The CDR3 covers 16 residues. The ends lost 0 bases at V and 10 bases at J; junction bases unmatched: 11.

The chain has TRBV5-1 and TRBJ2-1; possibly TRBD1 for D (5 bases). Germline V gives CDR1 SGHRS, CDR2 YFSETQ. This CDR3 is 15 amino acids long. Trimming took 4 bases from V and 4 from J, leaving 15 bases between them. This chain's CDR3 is CASSPTLQAYNEQFF. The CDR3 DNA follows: TGCGCCAGCAGCCCCACTTTACAGGCGTACAATGAGCAGTTCTTC.

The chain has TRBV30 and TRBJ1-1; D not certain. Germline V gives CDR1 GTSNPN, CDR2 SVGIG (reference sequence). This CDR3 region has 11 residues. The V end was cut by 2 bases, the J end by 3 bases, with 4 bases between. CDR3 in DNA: TGTGCCTGGAGTCGGGACACTGAAGCTTTCTTT. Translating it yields CAWSRDTEAFF.

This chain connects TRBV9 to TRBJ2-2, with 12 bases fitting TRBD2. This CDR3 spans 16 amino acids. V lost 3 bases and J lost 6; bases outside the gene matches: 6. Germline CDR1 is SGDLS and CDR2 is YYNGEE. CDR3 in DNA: TGTGCCAGCAGCGATCGACTAGCGGGAGCCCCCGGGGAGCTGTTTTTT. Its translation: CASSDRLAGAPGELFF.

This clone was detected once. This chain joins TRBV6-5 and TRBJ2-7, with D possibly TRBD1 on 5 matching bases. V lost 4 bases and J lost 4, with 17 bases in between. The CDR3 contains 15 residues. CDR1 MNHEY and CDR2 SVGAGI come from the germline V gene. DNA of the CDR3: TGTGCCAGCAGTTTAGCAGGGTGGTCGGAGTACGAGCAGTACTTC. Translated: CASSLAGWSEYEQYF.

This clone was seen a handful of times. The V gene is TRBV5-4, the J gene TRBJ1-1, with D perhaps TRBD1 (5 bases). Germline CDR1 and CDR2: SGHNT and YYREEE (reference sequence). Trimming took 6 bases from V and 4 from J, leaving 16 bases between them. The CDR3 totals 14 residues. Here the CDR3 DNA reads TGTGCCAGCACCCTCATTTGGGGCTCCACTGAAGCTTTCTTT. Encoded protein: CASTLIWGSTEAFF.

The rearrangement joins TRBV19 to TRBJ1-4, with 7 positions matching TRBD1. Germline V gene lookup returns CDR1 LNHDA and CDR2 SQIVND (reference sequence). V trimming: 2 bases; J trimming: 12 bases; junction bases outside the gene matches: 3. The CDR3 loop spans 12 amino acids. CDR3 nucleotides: TGTGCCAGTAGTATACAAGACAGGGAACTGTTTTTT. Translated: CASSIQDRELFF.

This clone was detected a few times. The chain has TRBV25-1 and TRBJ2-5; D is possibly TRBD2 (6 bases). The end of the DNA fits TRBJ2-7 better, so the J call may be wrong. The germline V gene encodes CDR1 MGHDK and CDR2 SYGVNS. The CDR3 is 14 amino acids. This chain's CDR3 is CATRQGGATYEQYF. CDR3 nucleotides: TGTGCCACCAGGCAAGGCGGGGCTACCTACGAGCAGTACTTC.

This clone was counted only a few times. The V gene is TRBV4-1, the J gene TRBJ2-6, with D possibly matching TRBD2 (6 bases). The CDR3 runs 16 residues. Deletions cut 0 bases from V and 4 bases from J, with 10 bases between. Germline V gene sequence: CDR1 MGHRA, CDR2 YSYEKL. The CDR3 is CASSQDWGDGANVLTF. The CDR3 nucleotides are TGCGCCAGCAGCCAAGATTGGGGGGACGGGGCCAACGTCCTGACTTTC.

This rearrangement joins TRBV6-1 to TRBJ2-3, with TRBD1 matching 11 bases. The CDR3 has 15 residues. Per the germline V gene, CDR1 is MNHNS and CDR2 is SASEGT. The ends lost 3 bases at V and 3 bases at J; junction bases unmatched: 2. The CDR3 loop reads CASSDRDRGTDTQYF. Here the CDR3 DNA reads TGTGCCAGCAGTGACCGGGACAGGGGGACAGATACGCAGTATTTT.

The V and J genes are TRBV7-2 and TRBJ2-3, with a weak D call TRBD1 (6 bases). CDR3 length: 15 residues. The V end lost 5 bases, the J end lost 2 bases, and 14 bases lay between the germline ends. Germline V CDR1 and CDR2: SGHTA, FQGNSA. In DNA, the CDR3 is TGTGCCAGCAGCCACCGGACAGCCACCACAGATACGCAGTATTTT. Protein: CASSHRTATTDTQYF.

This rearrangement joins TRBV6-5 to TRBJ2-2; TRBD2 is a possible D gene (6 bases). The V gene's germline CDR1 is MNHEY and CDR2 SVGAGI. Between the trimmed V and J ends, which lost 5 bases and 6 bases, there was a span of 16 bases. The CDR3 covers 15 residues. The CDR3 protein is CASSNRGEVSGELFF. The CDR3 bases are TGTGCCAGCAGTAACCGAGGGGAGGTATCCGGGGAGCTGTTTTTT.